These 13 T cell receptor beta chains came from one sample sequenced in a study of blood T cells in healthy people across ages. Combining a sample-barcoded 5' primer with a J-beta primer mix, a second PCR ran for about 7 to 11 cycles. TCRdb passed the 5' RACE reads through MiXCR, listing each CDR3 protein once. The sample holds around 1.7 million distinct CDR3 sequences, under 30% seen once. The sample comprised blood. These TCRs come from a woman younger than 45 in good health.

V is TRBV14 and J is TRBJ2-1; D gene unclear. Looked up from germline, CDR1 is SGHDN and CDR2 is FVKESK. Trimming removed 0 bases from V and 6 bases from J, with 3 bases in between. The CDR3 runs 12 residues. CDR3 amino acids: CASSQECNEQFF. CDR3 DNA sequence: TGTGCCAGCAGCCAAGAATGCAATGAGCAGTTCTTC.

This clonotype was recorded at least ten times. The CDR3 DNA reads TGCAGCGCCGGTAGCGCATACAATGAGCAGTTCTTC. This sequence encodes CSAGSAYNEQFF. The J gene is TRBJ2-1, the V gene TRBV29-1; D may be TRBD2 (5 bases). Germline-derived CDR1 and CDR2 are SQVTM and ANQGSEA. The CDR3 has 12 amino acids. V lost 7 bases, J lost 4 bases, and 11 bases lay in between.

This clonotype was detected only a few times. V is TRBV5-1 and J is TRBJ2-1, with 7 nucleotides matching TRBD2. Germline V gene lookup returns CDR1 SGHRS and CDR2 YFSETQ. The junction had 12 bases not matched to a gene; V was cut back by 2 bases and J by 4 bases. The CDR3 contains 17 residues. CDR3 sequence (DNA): TGCGCCAGCAGCTTACTGGCGGGAGCCGCCCCTTACAATGAGCAGTTCTTC. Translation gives CASSLLAGAAPYNEQFF.

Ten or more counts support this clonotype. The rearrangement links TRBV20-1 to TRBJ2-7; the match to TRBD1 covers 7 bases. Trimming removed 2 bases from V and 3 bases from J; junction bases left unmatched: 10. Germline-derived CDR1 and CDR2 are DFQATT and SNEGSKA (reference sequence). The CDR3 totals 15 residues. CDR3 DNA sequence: TGCAGTGCTAGACGAGGGACAGCCGCTGTCTACGAGCAGTACTTC. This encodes CSARRGTAAVYEQYF.

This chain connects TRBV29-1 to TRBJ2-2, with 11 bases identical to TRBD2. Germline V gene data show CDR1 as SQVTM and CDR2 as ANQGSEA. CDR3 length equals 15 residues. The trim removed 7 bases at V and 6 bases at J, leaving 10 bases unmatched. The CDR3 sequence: CSAGGLAVNAGELFF. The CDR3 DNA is TGCAGCGCCGGGGGACTAGCGGTCAACGCCGGGGAGCTGTTTTTT.

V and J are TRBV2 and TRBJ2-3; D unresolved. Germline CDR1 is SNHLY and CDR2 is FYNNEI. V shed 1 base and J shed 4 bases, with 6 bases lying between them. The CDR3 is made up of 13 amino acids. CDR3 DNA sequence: TGTGCCAGCAGTGAAGGAGCCGCAGATACGCAGTATTTT. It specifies CASSEGAADTQYF.

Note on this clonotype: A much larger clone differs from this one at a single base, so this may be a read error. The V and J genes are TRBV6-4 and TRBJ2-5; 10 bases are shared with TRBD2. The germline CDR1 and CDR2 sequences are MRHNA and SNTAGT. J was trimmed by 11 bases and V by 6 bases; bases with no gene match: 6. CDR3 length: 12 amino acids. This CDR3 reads CASRKLAGKQYF. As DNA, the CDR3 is TGTGCCAGCAGAAAACTAGCGGGAAAGCAGTACTTC.

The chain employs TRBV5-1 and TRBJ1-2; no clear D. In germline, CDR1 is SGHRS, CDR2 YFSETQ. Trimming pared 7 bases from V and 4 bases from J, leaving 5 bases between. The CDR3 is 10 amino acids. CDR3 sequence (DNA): TGCGCCAGCGCGGGCTATGGCTACACCTTC. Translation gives CASAGYGYTF.

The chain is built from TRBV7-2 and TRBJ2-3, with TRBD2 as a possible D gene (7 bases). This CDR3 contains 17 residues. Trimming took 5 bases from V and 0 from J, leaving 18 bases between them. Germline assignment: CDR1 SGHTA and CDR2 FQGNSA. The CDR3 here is CASSPNSGGASTDTQYF. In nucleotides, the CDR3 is TGTGCCAGCAGCCCCAACTCTGGGGGGGCTAGCACAGATACGCAGTATTTT.

CDR3 sequence: CATKQGGGDQETQYF. The CDR3 nucleotides are TGTGCCACCAAGCAAGGGGGGGGAGACCAAGAGACCCAGTACTTC. V and J are TRBV6-1 and TRBJ2-5, with D possibly TRBD2 on 7 matching bases. V lost 10 bases to trimming and J lost 0 bases, with 18 bases between them. The CDR3 has 15 residues. The germline V gene has CDR1 MNHNS and CDR2 SASEGT.

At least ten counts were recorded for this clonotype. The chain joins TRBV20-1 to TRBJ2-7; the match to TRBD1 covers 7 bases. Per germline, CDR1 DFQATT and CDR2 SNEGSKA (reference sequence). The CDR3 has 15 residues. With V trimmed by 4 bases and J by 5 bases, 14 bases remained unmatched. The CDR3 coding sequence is TGCAGTGCTACCCCCCGAGGCAGGGGGTTCCACGAGCAGTACTTC. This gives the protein CSATPRGRGFHEQYF.

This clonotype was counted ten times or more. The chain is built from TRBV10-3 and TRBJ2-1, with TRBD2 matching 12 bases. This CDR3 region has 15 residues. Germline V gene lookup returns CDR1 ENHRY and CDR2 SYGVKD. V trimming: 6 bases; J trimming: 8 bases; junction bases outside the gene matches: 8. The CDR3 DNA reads TGTGCCATCAGCCAGACTAGCGGGAGACTATATGAGCAGTTCTTC. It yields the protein CAISQTSGRLYEQFF.

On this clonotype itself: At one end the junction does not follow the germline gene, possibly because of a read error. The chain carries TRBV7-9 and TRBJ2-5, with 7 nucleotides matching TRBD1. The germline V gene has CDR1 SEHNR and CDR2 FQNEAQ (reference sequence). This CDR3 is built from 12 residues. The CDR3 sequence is CAGSSTSGTEYF. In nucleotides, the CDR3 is TGTGCCGGCAGCTCGACCTCCGGGACAGAGTACTTC.